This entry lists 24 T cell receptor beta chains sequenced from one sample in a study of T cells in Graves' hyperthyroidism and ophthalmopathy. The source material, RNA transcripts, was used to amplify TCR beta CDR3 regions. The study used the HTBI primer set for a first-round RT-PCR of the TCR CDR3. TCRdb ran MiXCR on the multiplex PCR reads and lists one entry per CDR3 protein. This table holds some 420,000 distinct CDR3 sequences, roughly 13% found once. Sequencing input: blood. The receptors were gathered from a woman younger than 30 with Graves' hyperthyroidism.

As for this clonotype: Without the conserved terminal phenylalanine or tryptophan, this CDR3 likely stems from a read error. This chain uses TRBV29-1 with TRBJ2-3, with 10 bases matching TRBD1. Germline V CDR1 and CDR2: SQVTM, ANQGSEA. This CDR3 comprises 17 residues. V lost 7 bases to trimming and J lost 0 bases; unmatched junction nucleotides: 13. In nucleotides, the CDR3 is TGCAGCGCGAGTTCCGGGACAGGGGCCTCTAGCACAGATACGCAGTATCTT. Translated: CSASSGTGASSTDTQYL.

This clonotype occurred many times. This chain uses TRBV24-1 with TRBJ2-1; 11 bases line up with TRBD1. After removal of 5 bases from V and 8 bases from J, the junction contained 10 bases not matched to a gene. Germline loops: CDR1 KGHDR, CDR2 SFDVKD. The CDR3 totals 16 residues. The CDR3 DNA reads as TGTGCCACCAGTGGGACGGGACAGGGGGAGGTAGATGAGCAGTTCTTC. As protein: CATSGTGQGEVDEQFF.

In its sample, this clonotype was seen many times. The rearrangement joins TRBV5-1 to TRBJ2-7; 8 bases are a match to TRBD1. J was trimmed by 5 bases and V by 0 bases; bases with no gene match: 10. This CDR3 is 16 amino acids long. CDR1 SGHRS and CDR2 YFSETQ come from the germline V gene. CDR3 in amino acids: CASSLVVGQGEDEQYF. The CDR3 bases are TGCGCCAGCAGCTTGGTAGTTGGACAGGGAGAGGACGAGCAGTACTTC.

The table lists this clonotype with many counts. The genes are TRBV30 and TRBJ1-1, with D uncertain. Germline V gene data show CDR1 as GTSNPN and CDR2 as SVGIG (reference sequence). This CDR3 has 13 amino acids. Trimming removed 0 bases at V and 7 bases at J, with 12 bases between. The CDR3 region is CAWSVFLGLEAFF. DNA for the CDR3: TGTGCCTGGAGTGTATTCTTGGGCCTTGAAGCTTTCTTT.

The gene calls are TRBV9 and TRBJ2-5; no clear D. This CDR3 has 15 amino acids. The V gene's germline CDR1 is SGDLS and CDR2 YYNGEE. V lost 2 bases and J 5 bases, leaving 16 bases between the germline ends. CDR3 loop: CASSVGPIIRETQYF. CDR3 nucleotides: TGTGCCAGCAGCGTCGGACCTATAATACGGGAGACCCAGTACTTC.

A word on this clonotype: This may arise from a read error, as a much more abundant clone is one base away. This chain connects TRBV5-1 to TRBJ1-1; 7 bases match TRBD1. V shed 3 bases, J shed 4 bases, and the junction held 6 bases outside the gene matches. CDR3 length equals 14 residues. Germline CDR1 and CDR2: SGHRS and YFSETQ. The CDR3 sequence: CASSSGDRLTEAFF. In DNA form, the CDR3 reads TGCGCCAGCAGCTCAGGGGACAGACTCACTGAAGCTTTCTTT.

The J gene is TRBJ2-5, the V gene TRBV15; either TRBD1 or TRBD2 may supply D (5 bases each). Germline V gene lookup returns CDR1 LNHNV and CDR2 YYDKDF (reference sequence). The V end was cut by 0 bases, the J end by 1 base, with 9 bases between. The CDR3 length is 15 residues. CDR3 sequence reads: CATSREGRLQETQYF. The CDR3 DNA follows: TGTGCCACCAGCAGAGAGGGACGCCTCCAAGAGACCCAGTACTTC. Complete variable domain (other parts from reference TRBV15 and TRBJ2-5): DAMVIQNPRYQVTQFGKPVTLSCSQTLNHNVMYWYQQKSSQAPKLLFHYYDKDFNNEADTPDNFQSRRPNTSFCFLDIRSPGLGDTAMYLCATSREGRLQETQYFGPGTRLLVL.

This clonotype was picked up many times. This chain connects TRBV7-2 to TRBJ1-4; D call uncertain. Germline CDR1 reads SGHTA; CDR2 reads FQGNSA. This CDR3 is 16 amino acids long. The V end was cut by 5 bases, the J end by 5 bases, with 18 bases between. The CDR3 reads CASSAGKGRGNEKLFF. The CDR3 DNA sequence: TGTGCCAGCAGCGCGGGGAAGGGAAGAGGGAATGAAAAACTGTTTTTT.

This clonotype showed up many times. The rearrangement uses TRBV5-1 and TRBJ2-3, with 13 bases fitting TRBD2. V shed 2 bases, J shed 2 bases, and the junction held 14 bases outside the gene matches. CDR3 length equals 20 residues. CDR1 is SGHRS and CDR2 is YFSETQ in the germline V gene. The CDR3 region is CASSFYGTSGIKAHTDTQYF. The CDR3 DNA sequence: TGCGCCAGCAGCTTTTACGGGACTAGCGGGATTAAGGCTCACACAGATACGCAGTATTTT.

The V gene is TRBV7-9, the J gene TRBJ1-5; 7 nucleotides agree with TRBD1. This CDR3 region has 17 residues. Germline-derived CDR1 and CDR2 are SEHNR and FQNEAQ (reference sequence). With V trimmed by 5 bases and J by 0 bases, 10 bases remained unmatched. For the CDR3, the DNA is TGTGCCAGCAGCCTAAGCACAGGGGCGGGTAGCAATCAGCCCCAGCATTTT. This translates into CASSLSTGAGSNQPQHF.

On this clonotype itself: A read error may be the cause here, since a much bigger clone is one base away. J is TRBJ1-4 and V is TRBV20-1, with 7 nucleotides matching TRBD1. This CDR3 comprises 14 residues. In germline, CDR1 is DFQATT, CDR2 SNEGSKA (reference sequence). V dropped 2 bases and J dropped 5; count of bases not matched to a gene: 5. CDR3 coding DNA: TGCAGTGCTAGATCGGGACAGCTGAATGAAAAACTGTTTTTT. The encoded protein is CSARSGQLNEKLFF.

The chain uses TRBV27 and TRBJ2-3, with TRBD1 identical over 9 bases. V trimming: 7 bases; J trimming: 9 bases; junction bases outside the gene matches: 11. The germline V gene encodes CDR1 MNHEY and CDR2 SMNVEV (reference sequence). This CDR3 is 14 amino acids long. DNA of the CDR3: TGTGCCAGCAAAGACAGGGGGGGAATCGAGACGCAGTATTTT. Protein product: CASKDRGGIETQYF.

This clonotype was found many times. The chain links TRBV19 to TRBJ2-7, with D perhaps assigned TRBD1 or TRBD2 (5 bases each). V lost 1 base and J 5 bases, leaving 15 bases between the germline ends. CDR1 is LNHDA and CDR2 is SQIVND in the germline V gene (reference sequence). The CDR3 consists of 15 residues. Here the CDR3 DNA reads TGTGCCAGTAGTATAGGTGAGGGGACCTTCAACGAGCAGTACTTC. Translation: CASSIGEGTFNEQYF. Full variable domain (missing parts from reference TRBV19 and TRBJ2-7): DGGITQSPKYLFRKEGQNVTLSCEQNLNHDAMYWYRQDPGQGLRLIYYSQIVNDFQKGDIAEGYSVSREKKESFPLTVTSAQKNPTAFYLCASSIGEGTFNEQYFGPGTRLTVT.

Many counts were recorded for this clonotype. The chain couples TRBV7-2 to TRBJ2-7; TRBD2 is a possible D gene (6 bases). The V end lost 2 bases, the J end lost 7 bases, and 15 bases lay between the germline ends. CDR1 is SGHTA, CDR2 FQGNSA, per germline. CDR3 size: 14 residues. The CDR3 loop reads CASSLTGRGWEQYF. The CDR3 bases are TGTGCCAGCAGCTTAACGGGGCGGGGTTGGGAGCAGTACTTC.

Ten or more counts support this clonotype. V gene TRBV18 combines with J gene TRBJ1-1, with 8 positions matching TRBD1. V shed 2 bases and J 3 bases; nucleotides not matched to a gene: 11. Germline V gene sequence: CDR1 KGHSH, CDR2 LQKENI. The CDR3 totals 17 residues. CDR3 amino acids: CASSPDRGGVDHTEAFF. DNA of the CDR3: TGTGCCAGCTCACCAGACAGGGGCGGTGTAGATCACACTGAAGCTTTCTTT.

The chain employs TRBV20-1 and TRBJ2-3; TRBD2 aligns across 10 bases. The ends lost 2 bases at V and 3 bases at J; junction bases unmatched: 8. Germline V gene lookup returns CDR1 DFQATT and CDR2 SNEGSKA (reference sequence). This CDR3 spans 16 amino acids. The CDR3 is CSARTGTSAWTDTQYF. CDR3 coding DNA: TGCAGTGCTAGAACCGGGACTAGCGCGTGGACAGATACGCAGTATTTT.

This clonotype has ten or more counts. CDR3 DNA sequence: TGTGCCAGCAGCTTAGAATCCGAGCAGTACTTC. This gives the protein CASSLESEQYF. The rearrangement uses TRBV7-9 and TRBJ2-7, with D uncertain. This CDR3 has 11 amino acids. In germline, CDR1 is SEHNR, CDR2 FQNEAQ (reference sequence). Trimming took off 1 base at V and 6 bases at J, with 4 bases between the two ends.

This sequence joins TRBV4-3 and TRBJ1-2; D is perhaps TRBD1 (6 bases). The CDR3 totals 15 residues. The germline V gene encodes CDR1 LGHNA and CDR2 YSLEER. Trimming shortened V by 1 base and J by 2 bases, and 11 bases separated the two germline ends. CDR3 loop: CASSQAPTGNYGYTF. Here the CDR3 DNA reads TGCGCCAGCAGCCAAGCCCCGACAGGAAACTATGGCTACACCTTC.

This CDR3 reads CASSMMGGDYGYTF. CDR3 nucleotides: TGCGCCAGCAGCATGATGGGGGGCGACTATGGCTACACCTTC. This sequence joins TRBV5-1 and TRBJ1-2; perhaps TRBD1 as D (6 bases). The germline CDR1 and CDR2 sequences are SGHRS and YFSETQ. The V and J ends lost 4 bases and 3 bases respectively, with 13 bases between them. This CDR3 spans 14 amino acids.

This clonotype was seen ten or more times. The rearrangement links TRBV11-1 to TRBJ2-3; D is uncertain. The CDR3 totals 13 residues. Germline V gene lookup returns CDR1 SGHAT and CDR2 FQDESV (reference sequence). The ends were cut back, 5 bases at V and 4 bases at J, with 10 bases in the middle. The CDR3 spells CASSLALSDTQYF. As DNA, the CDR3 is TGTGCCAGCAGCCTTGCCCTGTCAGATACGCAGTATTTT.

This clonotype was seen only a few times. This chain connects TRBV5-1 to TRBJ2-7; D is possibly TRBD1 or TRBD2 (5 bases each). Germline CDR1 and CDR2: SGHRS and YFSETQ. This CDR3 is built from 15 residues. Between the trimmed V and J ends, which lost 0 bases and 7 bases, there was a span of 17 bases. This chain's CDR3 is CASSLAQGTRGEQYF. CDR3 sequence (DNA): TGCGCCAGCAGCTTGGCCCAGGGAACACGGGGAGAGCAGTACTTC.

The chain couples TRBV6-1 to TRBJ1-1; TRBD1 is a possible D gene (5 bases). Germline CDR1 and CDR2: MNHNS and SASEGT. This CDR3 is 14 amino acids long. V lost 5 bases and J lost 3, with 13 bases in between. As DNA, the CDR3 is TGTGCCAGCAGTCTTACAGGAGAGGACACTGAAGCTTTCTTT. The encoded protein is CASSLTGEDTEAFF.

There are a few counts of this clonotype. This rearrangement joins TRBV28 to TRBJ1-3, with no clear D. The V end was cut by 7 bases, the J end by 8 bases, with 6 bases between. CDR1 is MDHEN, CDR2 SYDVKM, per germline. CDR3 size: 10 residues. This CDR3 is CASKGYTIYF. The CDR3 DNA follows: TGTGCCAGCAAAGGGTACACCATATATTTT.

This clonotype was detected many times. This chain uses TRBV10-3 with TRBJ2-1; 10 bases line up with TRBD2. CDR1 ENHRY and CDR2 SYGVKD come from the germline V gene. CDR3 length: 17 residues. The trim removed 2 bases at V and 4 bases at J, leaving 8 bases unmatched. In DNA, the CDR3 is TGTGCCATCAGTGAGACCCTAGCGGGAGTAGCTTACAATGAGCAGTTCTTC. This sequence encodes CAISETLAGVAYNEQFF.